This T cell receptor beta chain is from a study of shared clonotypes between healthy human individuals. On sorted subsets, replicate PCRs used 150 to 250 ng DNA, or tens of thousands of T cell genomes. Assay used: immunoSEQ multiplex PCR; TCRdb lists only in-frame clones, some missing. The table lists approximately 2,000,000 clones, 85% to 95% of them singletons, with approximately 0.4% in the top ten. V lost 1 base, J lost 1 base, and 19 bases lay in between. CDR1 is SQVTM, CDR2 ANQGSEA, per germline. The CDR3 consists of 17 residues. The origin of this receptor is a man between 18 and 29 years old in good health. Some clones in this sample may be carry-over from other donors' samples. The chain joins TRBV29-1 to TRBJ1-1; TRBD1 is a possible D gene (5 bases). Sample: naive CD4+ T cells from PBMCs. Subset: CD45RA+ positively selected. For the CDR3, the DNA is TGCAGCGTTGAAGCAGGGTTGATGGCTGCTAAGAACACTGAAGCTTTCTTT. Its translation: CSVEAGLMAAKNTEAFF.